Listed below are T cell receptor beta chains from one sample, sequenced in a study of T cell responses to AZD1222 COVID-19 vaccine. Only in-frame clones appear in the TCRdb table, and some are missing; sequencing was by immunoSEQ multiplex PCR. The repertoire holds 95,000 to 110,000 clones, around 90% seen once, with 3.5% to 4.5% in the top ten. The sample consisted of peripheral blood, taken on day 0 of AZD1222 vaccination. The receptors come from an adult in good health. Both conserved end residues are part of each CDR3. Rows give clone size only sometimes, using once, few, many, or a class for an expanded clone.

v_call clone_size cdr3_aa
TRBV5-1 . CASSLGQDYTEAFF
TRBV7-7 . CASSLGQEGYNEQFF
TRBV30 . CAWTDTYGYTF
TRBV19 few CASSIAPYSNQPQHF
TRBV7-2 . CASSEAGTHYTDTQYF
TRBV7-3 . CASSLLGSLEAFF
TRBV12-3/TRBV12-4 . CASSPGAGNTIYF
TRBV11-2 . CASSFGLAGYTGELFF
TRBV6-5 . CASRYRDSQPQHF
TRBV7-9 . CASSSDRLGTGAEKLFF
TRBV7-9 . CASSRDSIYGYTF
TRBV4-2 . CASSQLGLAENTGELFF
TRBV4-2 . CASSHLAGESGNEQFF
TRBV5-1 . CASSTLAGEYNEQFF
TRBV18 . CASSPPGLQETQYF
TRBV9 many CASSALDEKLFF
TRBV5-4 . CASSLDSSNQPQHF
TRBV5-1 once CASSFGTGGNEQYF
TRBV18 once CASSPTSAMNTEAFF
TRBV19 . CASSNPGQGLYEQYF
TRBV14 . CASSQGTGWHYEQYF
TRBV4-2 . CASSQDGLNNEQFF
TRBV6-5 . CASSYRQGRGYTF
TRBV5-1 once CASSKTLGDAGELFF
TRBV9 few CASSVASTGTHSTNTEAFF
TRBV4-2 . CASSQSRDSNEKLFF
TRBV11-2 . CASSSGSWGSRGYTF
TRBV5-1 . CASSLGQNIQYF
TRBV7-9 . CANSGTGDTGELFF